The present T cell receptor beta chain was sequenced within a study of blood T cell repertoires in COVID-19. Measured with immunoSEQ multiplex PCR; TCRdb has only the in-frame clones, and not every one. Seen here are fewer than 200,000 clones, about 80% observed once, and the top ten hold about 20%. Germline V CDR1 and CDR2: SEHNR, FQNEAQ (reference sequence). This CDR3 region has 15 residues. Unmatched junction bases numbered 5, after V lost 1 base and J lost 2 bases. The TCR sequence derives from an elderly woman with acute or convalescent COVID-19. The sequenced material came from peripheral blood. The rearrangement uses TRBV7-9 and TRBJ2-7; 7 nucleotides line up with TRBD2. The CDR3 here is CASSLDGRETYEQYF. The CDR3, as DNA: TGTGCCAGCAGCTTAGATGGGCGGGAGACCTACGAGCAGTACTTC.